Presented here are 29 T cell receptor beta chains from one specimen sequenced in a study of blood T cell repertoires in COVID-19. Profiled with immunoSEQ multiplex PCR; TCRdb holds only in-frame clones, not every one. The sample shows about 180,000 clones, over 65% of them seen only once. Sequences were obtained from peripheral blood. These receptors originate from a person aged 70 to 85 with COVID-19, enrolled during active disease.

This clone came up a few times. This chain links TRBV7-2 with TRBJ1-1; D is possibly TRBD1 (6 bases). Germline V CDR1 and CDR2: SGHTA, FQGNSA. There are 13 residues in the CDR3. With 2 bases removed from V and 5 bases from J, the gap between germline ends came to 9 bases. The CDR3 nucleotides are TGTGCCAGCAGCTTAACAGGGATGACTGAAGCTTTCTTT. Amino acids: CASSLTGMTEAFF.

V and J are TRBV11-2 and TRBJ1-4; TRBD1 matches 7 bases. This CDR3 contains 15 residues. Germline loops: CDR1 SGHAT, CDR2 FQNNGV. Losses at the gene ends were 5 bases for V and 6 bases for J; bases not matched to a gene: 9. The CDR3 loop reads CASSPRQGLYEKLFF. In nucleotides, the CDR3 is TGTGCCAGCAGCCCCCGACAGGGTCTTTATGAAAAACTGTTTTTT.

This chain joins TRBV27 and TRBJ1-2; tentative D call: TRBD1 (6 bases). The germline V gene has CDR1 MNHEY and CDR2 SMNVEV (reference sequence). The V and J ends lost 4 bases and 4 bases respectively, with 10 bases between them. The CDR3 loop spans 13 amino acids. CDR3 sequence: CASSSRTAYGYTF. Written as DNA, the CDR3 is TGTGCCAGCAGTTCCCGGACAGCCTATGGCTACACCTTC.

CDR3 nucleotide sequence: TGCGCCAGCAGCCAATGGCGGGGTGAAAAACTGTTTTTT. Amino acid sequence: CASSQWRGEKLFF. The genes are TRBV4-1 and TRBJ1-4, with D unclear. V lost 2 bases and J 7 bases, leaving 8 bases between the germline ends. The CDR3 extends over 13 amino acids. Germline CDR1 MGHRA, CDR2 YSYEKL.

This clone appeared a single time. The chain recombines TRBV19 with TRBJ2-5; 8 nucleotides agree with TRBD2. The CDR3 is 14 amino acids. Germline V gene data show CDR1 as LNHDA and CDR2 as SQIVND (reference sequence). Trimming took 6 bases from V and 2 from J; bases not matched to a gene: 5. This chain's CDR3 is CASSPAGVQETQYF. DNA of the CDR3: TGTGCCAGTAGCCCAGCGGGGGTACAAGAGACCCAGTACTTC.

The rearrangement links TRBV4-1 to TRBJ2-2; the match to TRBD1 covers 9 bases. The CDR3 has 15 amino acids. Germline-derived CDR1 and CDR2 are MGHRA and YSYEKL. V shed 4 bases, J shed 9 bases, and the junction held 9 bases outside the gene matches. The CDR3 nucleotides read TGCGCCAGCAGCCTGGGACAGGGTATAGTGCGGGAGCTGTTTTTT. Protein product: CASSLGQGIVRELFF.

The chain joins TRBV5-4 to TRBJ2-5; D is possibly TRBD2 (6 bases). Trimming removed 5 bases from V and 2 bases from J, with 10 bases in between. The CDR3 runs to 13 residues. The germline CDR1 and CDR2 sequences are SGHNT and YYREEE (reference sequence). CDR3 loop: CASRVADQETQYF. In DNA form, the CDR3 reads TGTGCCAGCAGAGTAGCGGATCAAGAGACCCAGTACTTC. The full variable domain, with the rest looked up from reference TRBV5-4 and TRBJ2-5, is ETGVTQSPTHLIKTRGQQVTLRCSSQSGHNTVSWYQQALGQGPQFIFQYYREEENGRGNFPPRFSGLQFPNYSSELNVNALELDDSALYLCASRVADQETQYFGPGTRLLVL.

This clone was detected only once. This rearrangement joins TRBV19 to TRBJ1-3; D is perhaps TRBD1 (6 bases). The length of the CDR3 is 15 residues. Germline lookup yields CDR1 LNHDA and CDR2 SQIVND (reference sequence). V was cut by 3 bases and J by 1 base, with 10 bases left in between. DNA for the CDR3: TGTGCCAGTAGTATGGGGGCCTCGTCTGGAAACACCATATATTTT. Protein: CASSMGASSGNTIYF.

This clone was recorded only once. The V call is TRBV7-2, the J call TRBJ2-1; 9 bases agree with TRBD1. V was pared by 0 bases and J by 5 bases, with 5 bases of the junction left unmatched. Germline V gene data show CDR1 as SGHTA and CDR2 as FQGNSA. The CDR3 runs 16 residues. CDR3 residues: CASSLAGTGINNEQFF. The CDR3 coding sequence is TGTGCCAGCAGCTTAGCCGGGACAGGGATTAACAATGAGCAGTTCTTC.

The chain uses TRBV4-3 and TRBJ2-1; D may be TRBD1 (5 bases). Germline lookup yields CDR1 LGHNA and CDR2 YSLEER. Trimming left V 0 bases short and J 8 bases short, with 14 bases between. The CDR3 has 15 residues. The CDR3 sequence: CASSQDTSGAYEQFF. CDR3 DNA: TGCGCCAGCAGCCAAGATACCTCTGGGGCCTATGAGCAGTTCTTC.

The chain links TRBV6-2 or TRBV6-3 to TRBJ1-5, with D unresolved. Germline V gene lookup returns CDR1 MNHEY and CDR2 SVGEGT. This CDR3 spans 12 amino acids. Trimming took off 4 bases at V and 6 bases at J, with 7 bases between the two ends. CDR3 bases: TGTGCCAGCAGTTCGGGGATTCAGCCCCAGCATTTT. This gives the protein CASSSGIQPQHF.

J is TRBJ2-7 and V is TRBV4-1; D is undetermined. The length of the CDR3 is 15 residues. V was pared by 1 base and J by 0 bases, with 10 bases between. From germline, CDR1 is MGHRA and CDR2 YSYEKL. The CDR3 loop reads CASSQGSGSSYEQYF. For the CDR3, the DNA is TGCGCCAGCAGCCAAGGTTCAGGAAGCTCCTACGAGCAGTACTTC.

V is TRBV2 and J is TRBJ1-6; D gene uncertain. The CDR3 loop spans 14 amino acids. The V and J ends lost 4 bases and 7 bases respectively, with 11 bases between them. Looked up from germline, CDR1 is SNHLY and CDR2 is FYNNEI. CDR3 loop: CASSVGGENSPLHF. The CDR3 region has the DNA TGTGCCAGCAGTGTTGGCGGAGAAAATTCACCCCTCCACTTT.

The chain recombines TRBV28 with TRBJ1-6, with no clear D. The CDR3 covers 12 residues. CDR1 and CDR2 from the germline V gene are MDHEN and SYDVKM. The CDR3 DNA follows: TGTGCAAGCGCACAAGTGGAGTCACCCCTCCACTTT. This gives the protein CASAQVESPLHF. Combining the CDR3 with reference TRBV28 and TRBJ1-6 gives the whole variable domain DVKVTQSSRYLVKRTGEKVFLECVQDMDHENMFWYRQDPGLGLRLIYFSYDVKMKEKGDIPEGYSVSREKKERFSLILESASTNQTSMYLCASAQVESPLHFGNGTRLTVT.

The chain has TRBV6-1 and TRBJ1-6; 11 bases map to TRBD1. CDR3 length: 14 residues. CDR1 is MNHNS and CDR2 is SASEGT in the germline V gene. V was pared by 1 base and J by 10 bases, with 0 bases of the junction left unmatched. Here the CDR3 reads CASSEGTGGSPLHF. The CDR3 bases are TGTGCCAGCAGTGAAGGGACAGGGGGCTCACCCCTCCACTTT.

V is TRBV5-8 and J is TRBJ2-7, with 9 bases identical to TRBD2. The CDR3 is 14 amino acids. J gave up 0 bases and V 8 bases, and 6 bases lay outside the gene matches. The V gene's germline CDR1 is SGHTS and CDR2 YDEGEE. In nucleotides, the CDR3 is TGTGCCAGTTTAGCGGGAGTGAGCTCCTACGAGCAGTACTTC. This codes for CASLAGVSSYEQYF.

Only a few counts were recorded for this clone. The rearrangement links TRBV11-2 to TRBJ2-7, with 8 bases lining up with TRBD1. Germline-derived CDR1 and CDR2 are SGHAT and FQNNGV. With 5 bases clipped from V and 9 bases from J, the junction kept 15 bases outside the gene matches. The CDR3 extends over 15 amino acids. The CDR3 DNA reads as TGTGCCAGCAGCAGCCCTCAGGGGGCCTCTGTATGGCAGTACTTC. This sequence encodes CASSSPQGASVWQYF.

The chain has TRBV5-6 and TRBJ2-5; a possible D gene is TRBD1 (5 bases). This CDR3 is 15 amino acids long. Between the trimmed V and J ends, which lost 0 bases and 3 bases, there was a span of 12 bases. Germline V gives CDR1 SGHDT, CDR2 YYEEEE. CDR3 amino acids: CASSLGRVGKETQYF. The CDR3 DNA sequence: TGTGCCAGCAGCTTGGGCAGGGTTGGAAAAGAGACCCAGTACTTC. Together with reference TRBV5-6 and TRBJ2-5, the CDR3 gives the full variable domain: DAGVTQSPTHLIKTRGQQVTLRCSPKSGHDTVSWYQQALGQGPQFIFQYYEEEERQRGNFPDRFSGHQFPNYSSELNVNALLLGDSALYLCASSLGRVGKETQYFGPGTRLLVL.

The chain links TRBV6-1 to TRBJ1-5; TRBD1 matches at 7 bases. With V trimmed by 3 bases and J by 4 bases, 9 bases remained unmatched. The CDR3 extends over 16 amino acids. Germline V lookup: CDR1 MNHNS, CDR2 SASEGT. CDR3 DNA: TGTGCCAGCAGTGAGATGACAGGGTGGCAGAATCAGCCCCAGCATTTT. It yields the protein CASSEMTGWQNQPQHF.

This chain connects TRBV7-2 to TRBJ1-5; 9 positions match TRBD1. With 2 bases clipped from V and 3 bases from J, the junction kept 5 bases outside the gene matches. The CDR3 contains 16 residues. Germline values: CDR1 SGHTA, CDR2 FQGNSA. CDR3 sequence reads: CASSLSGTGNNQPQHF. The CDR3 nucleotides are TGTGCCAGCAGCTTATCTGGGACAGGGAACAATCAGCCCCAGCATTTT. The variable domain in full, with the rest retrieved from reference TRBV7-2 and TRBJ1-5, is GAGVSQSPSNKVTEKGKDVELRCDPISGHTALYWYRQSLGQGLEFLIYFQGNSAPDKSGLPSDRFSAERTGGSVSTLTIQRTQQEDSAVYLCASSLSGTGNNQPQHFGDGTRLSIL.

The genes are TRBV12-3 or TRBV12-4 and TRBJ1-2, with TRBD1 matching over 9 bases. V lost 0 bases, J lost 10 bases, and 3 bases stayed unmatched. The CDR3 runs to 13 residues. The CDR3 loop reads CASSLATGGIYTF. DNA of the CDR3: TGTGCCAGCAGTTTAGCGACAGGGGGAATCTACACCTTC.

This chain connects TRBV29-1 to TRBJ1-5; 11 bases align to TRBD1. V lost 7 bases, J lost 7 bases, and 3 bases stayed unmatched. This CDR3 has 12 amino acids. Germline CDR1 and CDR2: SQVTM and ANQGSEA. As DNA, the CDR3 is TGCAGCGCCGGGACAGGGGGGCAGCCCCAGCATTTT. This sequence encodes CSAGTGGQPQHF.

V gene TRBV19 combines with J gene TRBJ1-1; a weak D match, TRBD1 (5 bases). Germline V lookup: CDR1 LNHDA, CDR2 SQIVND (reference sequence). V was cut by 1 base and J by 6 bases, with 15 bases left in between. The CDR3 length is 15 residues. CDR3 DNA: TGTGCCAGTAGTATAGGGGGCGCGGATCTCTCTGAAGCTTTCTTT. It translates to CASSIGGADLSEAFF.

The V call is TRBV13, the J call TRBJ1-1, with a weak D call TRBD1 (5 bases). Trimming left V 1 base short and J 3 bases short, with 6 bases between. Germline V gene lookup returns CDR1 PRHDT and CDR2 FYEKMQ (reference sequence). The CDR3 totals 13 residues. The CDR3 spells CASSLVGDTEAFF. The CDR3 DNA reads TGTGCCAGCAGCTTAGTAGGGGACACTGAAGCTTTCTTT.

CDR3: CASSPSRSSGNEQFF. For the CDR3, the DNA is TGTGCCAGCAGCCCGTCTAGAAGTTCGGGGAATGAGCAGTTCTTC. The V and J genes are TRBV11-3 and TRBJ2-1; TRBD2 might be the D (5 bases). Looked up from germline, CDR1 is SGHNT and CDR2 is YENEEA. Deletions cut 5 bases from V and 7 bases from J, with 18 bases between. This CDR3 has 15 amino acids.

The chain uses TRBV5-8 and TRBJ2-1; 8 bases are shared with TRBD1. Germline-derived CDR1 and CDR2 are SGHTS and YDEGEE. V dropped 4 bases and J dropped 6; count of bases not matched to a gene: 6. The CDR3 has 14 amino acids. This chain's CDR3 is CASSGGQALNEQFF. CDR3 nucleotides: TGTGCCAGCAGCGGGGGACAGGCCCTCAATGAGCAGTTCTTC.

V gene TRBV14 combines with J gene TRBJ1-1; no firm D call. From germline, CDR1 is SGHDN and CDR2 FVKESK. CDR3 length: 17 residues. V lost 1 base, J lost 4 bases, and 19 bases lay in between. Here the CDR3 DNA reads TGTGCCAGCAGCCAAGTCAACCCACCTGGGCCCGGCACTGAAGCTTTCTTT. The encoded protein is CASSQVNPPGPGTEAFF.

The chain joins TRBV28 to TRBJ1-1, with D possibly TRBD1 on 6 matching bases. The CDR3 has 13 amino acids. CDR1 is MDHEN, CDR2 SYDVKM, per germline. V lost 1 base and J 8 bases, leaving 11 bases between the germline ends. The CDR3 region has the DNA TGTGCCAGCAGTTTATCTAGAGGGGGAGAAGCTTTCTTT. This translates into CASSLSRGGEAFF.

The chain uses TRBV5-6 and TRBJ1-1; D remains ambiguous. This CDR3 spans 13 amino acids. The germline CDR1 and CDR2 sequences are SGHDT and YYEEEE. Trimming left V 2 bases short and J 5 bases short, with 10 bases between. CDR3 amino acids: CASSFGGNTEAFF. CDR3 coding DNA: TGTGCCAGCAGCTTTGGCGGGAATACTGAAGCTTTCTTT.